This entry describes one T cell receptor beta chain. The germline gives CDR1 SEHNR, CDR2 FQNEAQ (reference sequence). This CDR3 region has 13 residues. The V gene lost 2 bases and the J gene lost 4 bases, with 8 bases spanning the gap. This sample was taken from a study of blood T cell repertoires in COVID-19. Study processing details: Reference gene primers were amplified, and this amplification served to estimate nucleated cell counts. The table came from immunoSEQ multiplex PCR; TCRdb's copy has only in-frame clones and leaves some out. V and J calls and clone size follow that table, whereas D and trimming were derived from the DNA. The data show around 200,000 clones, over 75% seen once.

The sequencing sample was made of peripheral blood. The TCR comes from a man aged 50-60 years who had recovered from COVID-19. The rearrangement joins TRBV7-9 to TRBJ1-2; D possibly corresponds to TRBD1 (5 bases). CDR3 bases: TGTGCCAGCAGCTTAATCCAGGGCTATGGCTACACCTTC. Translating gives CASSLIQGYGYTF.